A single sample is the source of the 18 T cell receptor beta chains below, sequenced in a study of blood T cell repertoires in COVID-19. Profiled with immunoSEQ multiplex PCR; TCRdb holds only in-frame clones, not every one. The data contain 200,000 to 250,000 clones, approximately 83% of them seen just once; the ten biggest clones take up 1.3%. What was sequenced was peripheral blood. Source of these receptors: a woman in her twenties or thirties with COVID-19, enrolled during active disease.

The genes are TRBV3-1 (or the pseudogene TRBV3-2) and TRBJ2-5; TRBD1 aligns across 7 bases. Germline trimming cut 4 bases from V and 5 bases from J; bases unmatched to any gene: 7. Germline loops: CDR1 LGHDT, CDR2 YNNKEL (reference sequence). This CDR3 region has 14 residues. The CDR3 loop reads CASSPIDRAETQYF. The CDR3, as DNA: TGTGCCAGCAGCCCAATTGACAGGGCTGAGACCCAGTACTTC.

This clone was recorded once. The J gene is TRBJ1-4, the V gene TRBV28; 8 bases are a match to TRBD1. The CDR3 consists of 14 residues. With 2 bases clipped from V and 5 bases from J, the junction kept 1 base outside the gene matches. The germline CDR1 and CDR2 sequences are MDHEN and SYDVKM. CDR3 region: CASSLRQGNEKLFF. The CDR3 bases are TGTGCCAGCAGTTTAAGACAGGGGAATGAAAAACTGTTTTTT.

The chain couples TRBV4-3 to TRBJ2-1; D ambiguous. Trimming took 0 bases from V and 1 from J, leaving 10 bases between them. This CDR3 spans 16 amino acids. CDR1 is LGHNA, CDR2 YSLEER, per germline. The CDR3 here is CASSQDFSSSYNEQFF. CDR3 nucleotide sequence: TGCGCCAGCAGCCAAGATTTCAGTTCGTCCTACAATGAGCAGTTCTTC.

This rearrangement joins TRBV19 to TRBJ2-7; perhaps TRBD1 as D (5 bases). Germline lookup yields CDR1 LNHDA and CDR2 SQIVND (reference sequence). Trimming removed 4 bases at V and 3 bases at J, with 13 bases between. The CDR3 sequence is 14 residues long. The CDR3: CASSNSQAVYEQYF. DNA of the CDR3: TGTGCCAGTAGTAACTCACAGGCAGTCTACGAGCAGTACTTC.

The chain employs TRBV6-6 and TRBJ1-2; D call uncertain. Germline V gene data show CDR1 as MNHNY and CDR2 as SVGAGI (reference sequence). The CDR3 spans 12 residues. V dropped 6 bases and J dropped 6 bases, with 11 bases sitting between them. The CDR3 sequence: CASSPTRDGYTF. The DNA for the CDR3 is TGTGCCAGCAGCCCGACTCGGGATGGCTACACCTTC.

In its sample, this clone was seen once. V and J are TRBV11-2 and TRBJ1-2; 9 bases agree with TRBD1. The CDR3 loop spans 12 amino acids. The V segment lost 4 bases and the J segment 6 bases; nucleotides outside the gene matches: 0. In germline, CDR1 is SGHAT, CDR2 FQNNGV. The CDR3: CASSWTGDGYTF. CDR3 DNA: TGTGCCAGCAGCTGGACAGGGGATGGCTACACCTTC.

Only a few counts were recorded for this clone. The gene calls are TRBV28 and TRBJ1-6, with D uncertain. CDR1 MDHEN and CDR2 SYDVKM come from the germline V gene. The V and J ends lost 7 bases and 9 bases respectively, with 25 bases between them. The CDR3 spans 17 residues. CDR3: CASTNADRRLLGSPLHF. The CDR3 bases are TGTGCCAGCACTAACGCCGACCGCAGGCTTTTAGGTTCACCCCTCCACTTT.

The chain combines TRBV19 with TRBJ1-2, with 9 bases identical to TRBD1. The CDR3 has 16 amino acids. Germline-derived CDR1 and CDR2 are LNHDA and SQIVND (reference sequence). The V and J ends lost 5 bases and 7 bases, in that order; junction bases with no gene match: 14. CDR3 nucleotides: TGTGCCAGTAGTGATCGGACAGGGGCCTTATCGGGTGGCTACACCTTC. Translation gives CASSDRTGALSGGYTF. Full variable domain (missing parts from reference TRBV19 and TRBJ1-2): DGGITQSPKYLFRKEGQNVTLSCEQNLNHDAMYWYRQDPGQGLRLIYYSQIVNDFQKGDIAEGYSVSREKKESFPLTVTSAQKNPTAFYLCASSDRTGALSGGYTFGSGTRLTVV.

The chain has TRBV9 and TRBJ2-1, with D perhaps TRBD2 (6 bases). Trimming removed 0 bases at V and 5 bases at J, with 9 bases between. The germline CDR1 and CDR2 sequences are SGDLS and YYNGEE. There are 14 residues in the CDR3. Here the CDR3 DNA reads TGTGCCAGCAGCGTAGTTAGCGGCCACAATGAGCAGTTCTTC. Protein sequence: CASSVVSGHNEQFF. Together with reference TRBV9 and TRBJ2-1, the CDR3 gives the full variable domain: DSGVTQTPKHLITATGQRVTLRCSPRSGDLSVYWYQQSLDQGLQFLIQYYNGEERAKGNILERFSAQQFPDLHSELNLSSLELGDSALYFCASSVVSGHNEQFFGPGTRLTVL.

V is TRBV18 and J is TRBJ2-7; D is unresolved. From germline, CDR1 is KGHSH and CDR2 LQKENI. This CDR3 contains 15 residues. Between the trimmed V and J ends, which lost 3 bases and 6 bases, there was a span of 18 bases. This CDR3 is CASSPTSFRSLEQYF. DNA of the CDR3: TGTGCCAGCTCACCGACCAGCTTCAGGTCCCTCGAGCAGTACTTC.

This clone turned up a few times. The chain uses TRBV2 and TRBJ2-3, with TRBD2 identical over 15 bases. This CDR3 has 18 residues. Trimming took 6 bases from V and 3 from J; bases not matched to a gene: 10. In germline, CDR1 is SNHLY, CDR2 FYNNEI. The CDR3 nucleotides read TGTGCCAGCAGATCCCGGACTAGCGGGAGGGTGAGAACAGATACGCAGTATTTT. This sequence encodes CASRSRTSGRVRTDTQYF.

The V gene is TRBV6-5, the J gene TRBJ1-1; D remains ambiguous. V was clipped by 0 bases and J by 3 bases, with 11 bases between them. Germline V gene lookup returns CDR1 MNHEY and CDR2 SVGAGI. This CDR3 comprises 15 residues. The DNA for the CDR3 is TGTGCCAGCAGTTACTCGGGAGCGGTGGACACTGAAGCTTTCTTT. Protein: CASSYSGAVDTEAFF.

CDR3 residues: CASNIGTSYTQYF. The CDR3 DNA follows: TGTGCCAGTAACATCGGGACATCTTATACGCAGTATTTT. The chain employs TRBV5-4 and TRBJ2-3, with D possibly matching TRBD1 (6 bases). This CDR3 has 13 amino acids. V was clipped by 8 bases and J by 7 bases, with 17 bases between them. Germline CDR1 SGHNT, CDR2 YYREEE (reference sequence). Complete variable domain (other parts from reference TRBV5-4 and TRBJ2-3): ETGVTQSPTHLIKTRGQQVTLRCSSQSGHNTVSWYQQALGQGPQFIFQYYREEENGRGNFPPRFSGLQFPNYSSELNVNALELDDSALYLCASNIGTSYTQYFGPGTRLTVL.

The table lists this clone with a few counts. The chain joins TRBV19 to TRBJ1-1; 8 positions agree with TRBD1. With 10 bases clipped from V and 0 bases from J, the junction kept 13 bases outside the gene matches. The CDR3 contains 16 residues. CDR1 is LNHDA and CDR2 is SQIVND in the germline V gene (reference sequence). The CDR3 nucleotides are TGTGCCACGTCACAGGGGGGCCCTATGATGAACACTGAAGCTTTCTTT. Amino acid sequence: CATSQGGPMMNTEAFF.

The CDR3 DNA reads TGTGCCAGCAGCACAGGGGGCACTGAAGCTTTCTTT. It codes for CASSTGGTEAFF. This chain links TRBV27 with TRBJ1-1, with TRBD1 identical over 8 bases. Trimming took 6 bases from V and 4 from J; bases not matched to a gene: 1. CDR1 and CDR2 from the germline V gene are MNHEY and SMNVEV (reference sequence). The CDR3 totals 12 residues.

The DNA for the CDR3 is TGCAGTGCTAGTGAGACAGGAGGCAATCAGCCCCAGCATTTT. Translation gives CSASETGGNQPQHF. The chain carries TRBV20-1 and TRBJ1-5; D might be TRBD1 (6 bases). The CDR3 contains 14 residues. Germline V gene data show CDR1 as DFQATT and CDR2 as SNEGSKA (reference sequence). V shed 3 bases and J shed 2 bases, with 11 bases lying between them.

This clone was found once. The chain uses TRBV29-1 and TRBJ2-5, with 8 positions matching TRBD2. CDR3 length equals 13 residues. V lost 5 bases to trimming and J lost 0 bases; unmatched junction nucleotides: 2. Per the germline V gene, CDR1 is SQVTM and CDR2 is ANQGSEA. The CDR3 loop is CSVSGRDQETQYF. The DNA of the CDR3 is TGCAGCGTTAGCGGGAGAGACCAAGAGACCCAGTACTTC.

The J gene is TRBJ1-1, the V gene TRBV5-1; 7 bases fit TRBD1. Germline CDR1 is SGHRS and CDR2 is YFSETQ. With 0 bases clipped from V and 1 base from J, the junction kept 3 bases outside the gene matches. The CDR3 runs to 15 residues. CDR3 in DNA: TGCGCCAGCAGCTTGGGACAGGGTGAGAACACTGAAGCTTTCTTT. Translation: CASSLGQGENTEAFF.